This is a list of T cell receptor beta chains from one sample in a study of technical replicates of blood from four donors. Assay used: immunoSEQ multiplex PCR; TCRdb lists only in-frame clones, some missing. The profile shows some 75,000 clones, roughly 96% of them singletons. Input material: T cells isolated from PBMCs. The origin of the receptors is a human donor in good health. Both conserved end residues are part of each CDR3. A D gene is named only where the DNA matches it firmly.

V	J	D	DNA	CDR3
TRBV30	TRBJ2-1	TRBD2	TGTGCCTGGAGTGTTAGGGCGGGAGGACACAATGAGCAGTTCTTC	CAWSVRAGGHNEQFF
TRBV11-3	TRBJ2-3	-	TGTGCCAGCAGCTTAGAACATACAGATACGCAGTATTTT	CASSLEHTDTQYF
TRBV27	TRBJ1-5	-	TGTGCCAGCAGTTCTCTAGGGGGGGGCAATCAGCCCCAGCATTTT	CASSSLGGGNQPQHF
TRBV2	TRBJ1-2	-	TGTGCCACCCGGACAGCGCTAGATGGCTACACCTTC	CATRTALDGYTF
TRBV4-3	TRBJ1-4	TRBD1	TGCGCCAGCAGCCCTGGGACAGGGAGTGGGGAAAAACTGTTTTTT	CASSPGTGSGEKLFF
TRBV5-1	TRBJ2-7	TRBD2	TGCGCCAGCAGCTTAACGGCGGGAGGGCTACACGAGCAGTACTTC	CASSLTAGGLHEQYF
TRBV5-1	TRBJ2-7	-	TGCGCCAGCAGCTTAACAGACGGCTACGAGCAGTACTTC	CASSLTDGYEQYF
TRBV11-1	TRBJ2-2	-	TGTGCCAGCGCCCAGGACACCGGGGAGCTGTTTTTT	CASAQDTGELFF
TRBV19	TRBJ1-4	-	TGTGCCAGTTCACCGCGTCCTAATGAAAAACTGTTTTTT	CASSPRPNEKLFF
TRBV30	TRBJ1-2	-	TGTGCCTGGGCGTCTGGGGGGACTGTCTTC	CAWASGGTVF